Below are 9 T cell receptor beta chains sequenced from a single sample in a study of shared clonotypes between healthy human individuals. Positive CCR7 selection of CD45RO-negative cells yielded the naive CD8 cells, and terminally differentiated effector memory CD45RA+ cells were excluded. Clones were sequenced by immunoSEQ multiplex PCR, and TCRdb holds only the in-frame ones, with some missing. The sample holds about 2.2 million clones, just under 95% seen once. The sample consisted of naive CD8+ T cells from PBMCs. Source of these receptors: a man between 18 and 29 years old in good health. Some clones in this sample may be carry-over from other donors' samples.

J is TRBJ1-4 and V is TRBV27, with D possibly TRBD1 on 5 matching bases. The germline CDR1 and CDR2 sequences are MNHEY and SMNVEV (reference sequence). This CDR3 region has 15 residues. V was clipped by 2 bases and J by 3 bases, with 10 bases between them. CDR3 sequence reads: CASSLRGVANEKLFF. The CDR3 bases are TGTGCCAGCAGTTTAAGGGGTGTGGCTAATGAAAAACTGTTTTTT.

This chain connects TRBV7-8 to TRBJ2-3; TRBD2 is a possible D gene (7 bases). The CDR3 runs to 14 residues. The V and J ends lost 7 bases and 4 bases respectively, with 15 bases between them. The V gene's germline CDR1 is SGHVS and CDR2 FQNEAQ. CDR3 amino acids: CASTPRGLADTQYF. The CDR3 coding sequence is TGTGCCAGCACCCCGCGGGGGCTCGCAGATACGCAGTATTTT.

The rearrangement uses TRBV5-6 and TRBJ1-5, with no clear D. Germline V CDR1 and CDR2: SGHDT, YYEEEE. V lost 3 bases to trimming and J lost 2 bases, with 6 bases between them. The CDR3 is 13 residues long. CDR3 amino acids: CASSYRGNQPQHF. The CDR3 DNA reads TGTGCCAGCAGCTACCGCGGCAATCAGCCCCAGCATTTT. Using reference TRBV5-6 and TRBJ1-5 for the parts outside the CDR3, the full variable domain is DAGVTQSPTHLIKTRGQQVTLRCSPKSGHDTVSWYQQALGQGPQFIFQYYEEEERQRGNFPDRFSGHQFPNYSSELNVNALLLGDSALYLCASSYRGNQPQHFGDGTRLSIL.

The V gene is TRBV28, the J gene TRBJ2-7; D remains unclear. CDR3 size: 13 residues. Germline loops: CDR1 MDHEN, CDR2 SYDVKM. V lost 2 bases to trimming and J lost 6 bases, with 11 bases between them. CDR3: CASSLLSWGEQYF. The CDR3 DNA is TGTGCCAGCAGTTTACTGTCCTGGGGCGAGCAGTACTTC. The whole variable domain, remainder taken from reference TRBV28 and TRBJ2-7, is DVKVTQSSRYLVKRTGEKVFLECVQDMDHENMFWYRQDPGLGLRLIYFSYDVKMKEKGDIPEGYSVSREKKERFSLILESASTNQTSMYLCASSLLSWGEQYFGPGTRLTVT.

The V and J genes are TRBV6-1 and TRBJ1-3; TRBD1 matches at 11 bases. V shed 3 bases and J 7 bases; nucleotides not matched to a gene: 2. CDR3 length: 14 residues. Germline CDR1 and CDR2: MNHNS and SASEGT. The CDR3 here is CASSDRDRGNTIYF. The DNA for the CDR3 is TGTGCCAGCAGTGACCGGGACAGGGGGAACACCATATATTTT.

This chain links TRBV27 with TRBJ1-5, with 8 bases aligning to TRBD1. Looked up from germline, CDR1 is MNHEY and CDR2 is SMNVEV (reference sequence). With V trimmed by 6 bases and J by 9 bases, 13 bases remained unmatched. This CDR3 has 15 residues. The CDR3 sequence is CASSPGGPVVAPQHF. The CDR3 DNA sequence: TGTGCCAGCAGCCCAGGGGGCCCCGTCGTGGCGCCCCAGCATTTT.

The chain links TRBV2 to TRBJ2-5; TRBD1 is a possible D gene (7 bases). Germline V gene sequence: CDR1 SNHLY, CDR2 FYNNEI. The CDR3 contains 15 residues. Between the trimmed V and J ends, which lost 0 bases and 5 bases, there was a span of 13 bases. The CDR3 coding sequence is TGTGCCAGCAGTGAAGCGCGGGGCAGGGGGGAGACCCAGTACTTC. Encoded protein: CASSEARGRGETQYF.

The chain combines TRBV11-2 with TRBJ2-5; 8 bases are shared with TRBD1. Germline lookup yields CDR1 SGHAT and CDR2 FQNNGV. With 9 bases clipped from V and 9 bases from J, the junction kept 12 bases outside the gene matches. The CDR3 runs to 13 residues. In nucleotides, the CDR3 is TGTGCCAGTTATGGACAGGGCGCACCATCCCAGTACTTC. This translates into CASYGQGAPSQYF.

The V call is TRBV6-6, the J call TRBJ1-1; D is uncertain. Deletions cut 3 bases from V and 7 bases from J, with 3 bases between. The CDR3 is 10 amino acids. The germline CDR1 and CDR2 sequences are MNHNY and SVGAGI (reference sequence). The CDR3 DNA follows: TGTGCCAGCAGTTATGGTGAAGCTTTCTTT. This codes for CASSYGEAFF.